What follows describes a single T cell receptor (beta chain). The antigen it recognizes is unknown. Per-base qualities were not stored, and no clone one base away is much larger. The cohort was made up of about 670 healthy bone marrow donors. At the time of sampling, every cohort member was nominally healthy, though immune exposures that went unrecorded were likely present. The donor tested CMV seropositive and was one of the 289 seropositive cohort members. Every donor gave a peripheral blood sample, and the peripheral blood mononuclear cells from that sample were used for TCR beta sequencing. Genomic DNA extraction from the blood cell samples was performed with the Qiagen DNeasy Blood Extraction Kit. The data are from a study of cytomegalovirus exposure and HLA in healthy donors (dated by TCRdb to 2016 to 2017). Regarding the study in general: An earlier analysis of some 600 of the donors reported around 280 Gb of sequence data and 117 million unique TCR beta sequences obtained from about 170 million T cells. An early release covering approximately 600 HLA-typed donors comprised about 320 gigabases of sequencing data and around 80 million unique TCR sequences. The genetic ancestry cluster associated with self-reported Caucasian donors included around four fifths of the roughly 380 genotyped donors. The study aimed to test whether signatures of past pathogen exposure could be identified by cataloging public T cell receptors. The study used immunosequencing to profile the T cell repertoires of several hundred subjects and linked those repertoires to cytomegalovirus serostatus. In addition to the first cohort of 666 subjects, a separate validation cohort of 120 different subjects was used. To predict cytomegalovirus infection status, the study brought together high-throughput TCR immunosequencing, statistical association of individual TCRs with disease status, and machine learning. To study patterns of TCR occurrence, a later analysis re-analyzed previously published TCR beta repertoires from just over 650 donors and added high-resolution HLA genotyping. Rather than using new phenotypic data, the later analysis identified candidate immune exposures from TCR beta sequences and from how often those sequences occurred across donors. In an earlier analysis of several hundred of the donors, high-throughput TCR beta sequencing was used to judge whether each TCR beta V gene segment behaved as functional or pseudogenic. Alongside the repertoire data, information on donor age, sex, ethnicity and CMV serostatus was compiled. A later genetic analysis used genome-wide SNP genotypes for about 60% of the roughly 670 donors, treating that subset as a discovery cohort. All discovery cohort repertoires had been generated using a single sequencing platform. Both class I and class II loci were covered by HLA typing, at four-digit resolution. Typing coverage varied by locus: roughly 620-640 donors for A, B, C, DRB1 and DQB1; more than 500 for DQA1; about 590 for DPA1; some 470 for DPB1. Roughly 5 DR-DQ haplotypes were handled as single units for association and clustering, since linkage in the cohort was strong. Among approximately 370 genotyped donors of the cohort, an average of about 240,000 unique TCR beta nucleotide sequences was sequenced per donor, of which about 18% were non-productive. Broad study findings and their caveats: According to the authors, the approach could potentially be generalized to other disease states and immunological phenotypes. Roughly uniform sequencing depth across donors was assumed in presence/absence analyses, although this assumption may not hold. The cohort was sequenced for TCR beta chains only, and without alpha or paired-chain data the features that could be detected were limited. A later genetic analysis reported fewer N-insertions in productive TCRs among donors in an Asian-associated ancestry cluster than the approximately 670-donor mean. A later analysis found that TCR association rates varied across HLA loci, with DRB1 alleles showing the most associated TCRs and HLA-C alleles the fewest. A later analysis found that HLA-associated TCR beta chains were more clonally expanded and had lower generation probabilities than equally common non-associated chains. While some public TCRs were present in many individuals, most TCR sequences turned up only very rarely across donors. An earlier analysis of some 590 of the donors showed that most TCR beta V segments appeared in productive rearrangements either about 87% or about 30% of the time, which broadly matched IMGT annotations. The study listed 164 TCR beta chains as associated with cytomegalovirus. In a later analysis, most CMV-associated TCR beta chains were found to appear HLA-restricted, with HLA associations seemingly driven largely by CMV exposure. In vitro tests confirmed that a few of the cytomegalovirus-associated TCR beta chains recognize cytomegalovirus antigens. According to a later analysis, parvovirus B19, influenza, CMV and Epstein-Barr virus appeared linked to several top co-occurrence clusters. A cluster of highly shared sequence variants was judged likely to represent a technical artifact of the sequencing pipeline. In a later analysis, more than 15,000 TCR beta sequences were associated with specific HLA alleles at a false discovery rate of 0.05. Because HLA typing was unavailable for some donors at each locus, only the typed subset was used in association tests. Correlated functional status among segregating V segments might reflect linkage disequilibrium, but an unknown experimental factor could not be ruled out. Because the 87-base-pair reads could not distinguish some IMGT-functional V segments, including TRBV6-2 and TRBV6-3, those segments were excluded. The classifier was reported to diagnose cytomegalovirus status with high specificity and sensitivity in both the original and validation cohorts. V-gene and J-gene trimming of TCR beta chains was associated with a missense DCLRE1C variant in a later genetic analysis, and the association was replicated in an independent cohort. Immune exposure information for the cohort was limited to CMV serostatus. The earlier analysis of 587 of the donors excluded some 16 rarely observed V segments, including chromosome 9 orphons, because counts were too low. When HLA alleles, especially DR and DQ, strongly co-occurred, attributing TCR associations to individual alleles was difficult. A further reported finding was that TCR beta sequences accurately predicted the HLA-A and HLA-B alleles for most subjects in the first cohort.

The library was prepared using the immunoSEQ multiplex PCR assay. The multiplex PCR relied on a mix of 60 forward primers for TCR Vbeta segments and 13 reverse primers for TCR Jbeta segments. The CDR3 region of rearranged TCR beta genes was amplified from genomic DNA by a multiplex PCR assay. The amplified TCR beta libraries were sequenced on the Illumina HiSeq System as 87-base-pair reads. As for the original processing: A later analysis counted 65 million to 90 million unique TCR beta chains across the 600 to 850 repertoires, and around 12 million of these chains were shared by at least two donors. To remove PCR and sequencing errors, raw reads were error-corrected and collapsed into unique sequences using a nearest-neighbor algorithm that merged closely related sequences. Alignment of CDR3 sequences to IMGT reference sequences was used to assign V, D and J gene segments. For a sequence to be retained, at least a six-nucleotide match to both a V gene segment and a J gene segment was required. Rearrangements were called productive when the CDR3 lacked stop codons and stayed in frame with V and J; all others were non-productive. CDR3 was defined according to IMGT convention as the region running from the second conserved V-encoded cysteine to the conserved J-encoded phenylalanine. The earlier analysis of some 580 of the donors excluded any sequence lacking an unambiguous match to a single V gene segment. In an earlier analysis of approximately 500 of the donors, a V segment was called functional when productive rearrangements were above 56.7%, and segregating when the standard deviation between donors exceeded 5%. A statistical classification framework was built to diagnose cytomegalovirus status from the catalog of TCR beta chain sequences. In a later analysis, V and J genes were assigned by comparing TCR nucleotide sequences against IMGT/GENE-DB human TR gene sequences. A later analysis assigned CDR3 sequences and most-parsimonious VDJ recombination scenarios with the TCRdist pipeline. In a later analysis, each TCR beta chain was defined by its CDR3 amino acid sequence together with its V-gene family, and reads without a unique V-gene family were excluded. To address suspected cross-contamination and a sequencing artifact, a later analysis removed a few hundred highly shared, low-generation-probability nucleotide sequences. A later analysis calculated a clonal expansion index for each public chain from normalized within-repertoire ranks of inferred template counts. In a later analysis, generation probabilities were computed with a VDJ recombination model fitted to out-of-frame rearrangements, and the resulting probabilities were checked against IGoR. In a later analysis, hypergeometric tests were used to score TCR-TCR, TCR-HLA and TCR-CMV co-occurrence, with a repertoire-size bias correction applied to TCR pairs. To estimate false discovery rates, a later analysis permuted the HLA or CMV assignments 20 times. In a later analysis, co-occurring TCRs were grouped using DBSCAN, with TCRdist sequence similarity added in when clustering inside HLA-allele-positive subsets. For co-occurrence clustering, repertoires with fewer than 30,000 or more than 120,000 public chains were excluded, along with five repertoires with anomalous nucleotide sharing. Not all clones reach the TCRdb copy of this immuneACCESS table, which keeps in-frame sequences only. Checked studies attribute under half of the gap to unresolved V genes and leave the rest unexplained. The V and J calls and clone size were taken over from that table, and D and trimming were inferred from the DNA. This sample comprises 120,000 or so clones, roughly 83% of them detected only once. Clones ranked in the top ten supply around 20% of the sample.

The CDR3 spans 13 residues, from the cysteine through the phenylalanine. Of the read, only the CDR3 DNA is kept; its 39 bases are in frame from base 1. The germline V gene (reference sequence) gives CDR1 as GTSNPN and CDR2 as SVGIG. V and J are truncated by 3 bases and 7 bases respectively, leaving an intervening sequence of 13 bases. The sequence links TRBV30 to TRBJ1-3; tentative D gene TRBD1, with 5 bases matching. The sequence came from a man aged 18 to 29 in good health and CMV-seropositive. Sequencing used PBMCs. The CDR3 protein sequence reads: CAWRRQSFNTIYF. The nucleotide sequence is given as TGTGCCTGGAGAAGACAGTCATTTAACACCATATATTTT.